The source of this T cell receptor (beta chain) is a study of blood T cell repertoires in COVID-19. Study at large: COVID-19 samples collected from the United States, Italy and Spain covered acute and convalescent phases. PBMCs, B-cell-depleted T cells, or T cells provided the cDNA or gDNA that made up the material.

Unmatched junction bases numbered 7, after V lost 5 bases and J lost 6 bases. CDR3 size: 14 residues. In germline, CDR1 is LNHNV, CDR2 YYDKDF (reference sequence). Sequenced by immunoSEQ multiplex PCR; TCRdb stores in-frame clones only, minus some. The sample shows roughly 100,000 clones, about four fifths of them seen only once. Sequenced: peripheral blood. The clonotype was recovered from a woman over 75 with active or convalescent COVID-19. V usage is TRBV15 and J usage is TRBJ1-2; 9 bases agree with TRBD1. The CDR3 region has the DNA TGTGCCACCAGCGTCAGACGGACAGGGGATGGCTACACCTTC. Amino acids: CATSVRRTGDGYTF.